Included here is one TCR beta chain sequence, with context. Its target is not known. The sample is drawn from a study of blood T cells in healthy people across ages. General observations from the study: Unknown donor CMV status possibly confounded expanded clonotype changes.

This CDR3 is 14 amino acids long. In germline, CDR1 is LGHNA, CDR2 YNFKEQ. V trimming: 1 base; J trimming: 5 bases; junction bases outside the gene matches: 2. Combining a sample-barcoded 5' primer with a J-beta primer mix, a second PCR ran for roughly 7 to 11 cycles. TCRdb processed the 5' RACE reads anew with MiXCR; each CDR3 protein has one entry. The table has around 1,600,000 distinct CDR3 sequences, approximately 43% seen once. Sequencing was performed on blood. J is TRBJ2-1 and V is TRBV4-2; 7 bases are a match to TRBD1. The clonotype was recovered from a woman under 30 in good health. The CDR3 nucleotides read TGTGCCAGCAGCCAAGGAGACAGGGACAATGAGCAGTTCTTC. As protein: CASSQGDRDNEQFF.